The 30 T cell receptor beta chains in this list originate from one sample, sequenced in a study of blood T cell repertoires in COVID-19. Sequenced by immunoSEQ multiplex PCR; TCRdb stores in-frame clones only, minus some. This repertoire shows around 260,000 clones, over 75% found once; its top ten account for more than 10%. The sample was peripheral blood. The receptor source for this set is a human donor in a cohort sampled during active COVID-19.

This chain links TRBV12-5 with TRBJ2-1; 11 bases agree with TRBD1. The CDR3 totals 13 residues. Germline trimming cut 10 bases from V and 3 bases from J; bases unmatched to any gene: 2. Germline V gives CDR1 LGHNT, CDR2 FRNRAP. CDR3 residues: CATGTGGYNEQFF. The DNA of the CDR3 is TGTGCTACCGGGACAGGGGGCTACAATGAGCAGTTCTTC.

This chain connects TRBV4-1 to TRBJ1-3; perhaps TRBD1 as D (5 bases). V lost 2 bases, J lost 2 bases, and 13 bases lay in between. Germline assignment: CDR1 MGHRA and CDR2 YSYEKL. The CDR3 loop spans 16 amino acids. CDR3 protein: CASSQSRGGTGNTIYF. In DNA form, the CDR3 reads TGCGCCAGCAGCCAATCCCGGGGGGGAACTGGAAACACCATATATTTT.

On this clone itself: Its ends do not fully match the called genes, so a read error is possible. This rearrangement joins TRBV5-6 to TRBJ1-2, with D perhaps matching TRBD1 (5 bases). The CDR3 is 11 residues long. Per germline, CDR1 SGHDT and CDR2 YYEEEE. CDR3 amino acids: CASSFARVHAF. CDR3 DNA: TGTGCCAGCAGCTTTGCCAGGGTACATGCCTTC.

This clone appeared once. The chain employs TRBV29-1 and TRBJ2-7, with D possibly being TRBD1 (6 bases). The CDR3 length is 10 residues. The germline V and J ends were trimmed by 5 bases and 6 bases, with 8 bases remaining between them. Per the germline V gene, CDR1 is SQVTM and CDR2 is ANQGSEA. CDR3 loop: CSVQGSEQYF. As DNA, the CDR3 is TGCAGCGTTCAGGGGAGCGAGCAGTACTTC.

The V and J genes are TRBV4-3 and TRBJ2-1; the match to TRBD2 covers 9 bases. Trimming cost V 1 base and J 1 base; bases outside gene matches: 2. The CDR3 length is 16 residues. Germline CDR1 reads LGHNA; CDR2 reads YSLEER. As DNA, the CDR3 is TGCGCCAGCAGCCAAGGAACTAGCGGGTCCTACAATGAGCAGTTCTTC. It encodes CASSQGTSGSYNEQFF.

The chain employs TRBV20-1 and TRBJ2-3; the D gene is possibly TRBD2 (5 bases). This CDR3 has 10 residues. Germline V gene data show CDR1 as DFQATT and CDR2 as SNEGSKA (reference sequence). The ends were cut back, 6 bases at V and 12 bases at J, with 13 bases in the middle. CDR3 sequence (DNA): TGCAGTGCCACCCCGGGGAGACAGTATTTT. Encoded protein: CSATPGRQYF.

The V and J genes are TRBV7-3 and TRBJ2-1; 9 nucleotides agree with TRBD1. The CDR3 totals 16 residues. Germline-derived CDR1 and CDR2 are SGHTA and FQGTGA. Unmatched junction bases numbered 3, after V lost 2 bases and J lost 1 base. CDR3 in DNA: TGTGCCAGCAGCTTACTGGGACAGGGTTCCTACAATGAGCAGTTCTTC. Amino acid sequence: CASSLLGQGSYNEQFF.

The V and J genes are TRBV18 and TRBJ1-2; no reliable D call. Trimming left V 2 bases short and J 8 bases short, with 12 bases between. The CDR3 is made up of 13 amino acids. CDR1 and CDR2 from the germline V gene are KGHSH and LQKENI. The CDR3 nucleotides are TGTGCCAGCTCACCATCCCGGGGTCAAGGCTACACCTTC. It codes for CASSPSRGQGYTF.

The gene calls are TRBV10-2 and TRBJ2-1; no clear D. This CDR3 spans 15 amino acids. Germline V gene lookup returns CDR1 WSHSY and CDR2 SAAADI. V lost 8 bases and J 8 bases, leaving 22 bases between the germline ends. CDR3 loop: CASSTSADRGDEQFF. The CDR3 DNA sequence: TGCGCCAGCTCAACGAGCGCAGATAGAGGCGATGAGCAGTTCTTC.

This chain joins TRBV10-3 and TRBJ2-1; 13 bases are a match to TRBD2. Germline trimming cut 7 bases from V and 8 bases from J; bases unmatched to any gene: 8. The CDR3 sequence is 15 residues long. Germline V CDR1 and CDR2: ENHRY, SYGVKD. In DNA, the CDR3 is TGTGCCATCAAAGGGACTAGCGGGAATACCGATGAGCAGTTCTTC. Its translation: CAIKGTSGNTDEQFF.

The chain links TRBV24-1 to TRBJ1-1; tentative D call: TRBD1 (6 bases). The germline V gene encodes CDR1 KGHDR and CDR2 SFDVKD. The length of the CDR3 is 13 residues. The V and J ends lost 9 bases and 4 bases respectively, with 14 bases between them. CDR3 in DNA: TGTGCCACCCAGCGGGACACTATCACTGAAGCTTTCTTT. Protein: CATQRDTITEAFF.

The genes are TRBV6-1 and TRBJ2-6; possible D gene TRBD2, 5 bases. The V end lost 4 bases, the J end lost 0 bases, and 13 bases lay between the germline ends. Germline CDR1 MNHNS, CDR2 SASEGT. The CDR3 is 17 amino acids. The CDR3 loop is CASSGGQYRSGANVLTF. The CDR3 bases are TGTGCCAGCAGTGGAGGGCAGTATCGCTCTGGGGCCAACGTCCTGACTTTC.

This rearrangement joins TRBV5-4 to TRBJ1-6; possible D gene TRBD1, 5 bases. The germline V gene encodes CDR1 SGHNT and CDR2 YYREEE (reference sequence). V shed 0 bases and J shed 10 bases, with 14 bases lying between them. The CDR3 consists of 15 residues. Written as DNA, the CDR3 is TGTGCCAGCAGCTTGGAGGGCAGGGTGGCATCACCCCTCCACTTT. Translating gives CASSLEGRVASPLHF.

This clone was recorded a few times. The rearrangement uses TRBV7-9 and TRBJ2-7, with D maybe TRBD1 (6 bases). The germline V and J ends were trimmed by 1 base and 3 bases, with 10 bases remaining between them. This CDR3 is 14 amino acids long. Germline CDR1 is SEHNR and CDR2 is FQNEAQ (reference sequence). CDR3: CASSLGWDNYEQYF. The CDR3 DNA follows: TGTGCCAGCAGCTTAGGATGGGACAACTACGAGCAGTACTTC.

The chain uses TRBV7-2 and TRBJ1-2, with TRBD1 matching 8 bases. Trimming took 5 bases from V and 4 from J; bases not matched to a gene: 9. The CDR3 totals 15 residues. The V gene's germline CDR1 is SGHTA and CDR2 FQGNSA. CDR3 sequence (DNA): TGTGCCAGCAGCCTGGGACAGGCAAGCTCCTATGGCTACACCTTC. It specifies CASSLGQASSYGYTF.

The gene calls are TRBV4-3 and TRBJ1-1; D is perhaps TRBD1 (5 bases). V lost 2 bases, J lost 4 bases, and 14 bases lay in between. Germline V CDR1 and CDR2: LGHNA, YSLEER. CDR3 size: 15 residues. CDR3 loop: CASSQSARGGTEAFF. The DNA for the CDR3 is TGCGCCAGCAGCCAATCAGCTAGGGGTGGCACTGAAGCTTTCTTT.

V gene TRBV19 combines with J gene TRBJ1-2; D is undetermined. The CDR3 extends over 16 amino acids. The V gene's germline CDR1 is LNHDA and CDR2 SQIVND (reference sequence). Trimming took off 5 bases at V and 3 bases at J, with 19 bases between the two ends. Here the CDR3 reads CASSSVSRGAHYGYTF. CDR3 in DNA: TGTGCCAGTAGTTCTGTCTCGCGGGGTGCTCACTATGGCTACACCTTC. Full variable domain (rest looked up from reference TRBV19 and TRBJ1-2): DGGITQSPKYLFRKEGQNVTLSCEQNLNHDAMYWYRQDPGQGLRLIYYSQIVNDFQKGDIAEGYSVSREKKESFPLTVTSAQKNPTAFYLCASSSVSRGAHYGYTFGSGTRLTVV.

The chain uses TRBV28 and TRBJ2-7; D ambiguous. This CDR3 is built from 13 residues. V was pared by 5 bases and J by 6 bases, with 14 bases between. The germline CDR1 and CDR2 sequences are MDHEN and SYDVKM. The CDR3 here is CASSREPIPEQYF. The CDR3 nucleotides read TGTGCCAGCAGTCGTGAACCTATTCCCGAGCAGTACTTC.

V and J are TRBV18 and TRBJ2-1; no definite D call. V was trimmed by 2 bases and J by 7 bases, leaving 3 bases between them. This CDR3 region has 11 residues. Germline V gene lookup returns CDR1 KGHSH and CDR2 LQKENI. This CDR3 is CASSPENEQFF. CDR3 DNA sequence: TGTGCCAGCTCACCAGAGAATGAGCAGTTCTTC.

The chain links TRBV28 to TRBJ1-1, with 7 bases matching TRBD1. Germline V gives CDR1 MDHEN, CDR2 SYDVKM. The junction had 5 bases not matched to a gene; V was cut back by 4 bases and J by 9 bases. CDR3 length equals 12 residues. CDR3 sequence reads: CASSSGTEKAFF. In nucleotides, the CDR3 is TGTGCCAGCAGTTCCGGGACAGAGAAAGCTTTCTTT.

Here the CDR3 DNA reads TGTGCCAGCAGTTACCCGGATTCACCCCTCCACTTT. Translated: CASSYPDSPLHF. The chain recombines TRBV28 with TRBJ1-6; no firm D call. Germline-derived CDR1 and CDR2 are MDHEN and SYDVKM. The V gene lost 4 bases and the J gene lost 8 bases, with 6 bases spanning the gap. The CDR3 contains 12 residues.

This clone showed up just once. This chain links TRBV7-2 with TRBJ2-1; D not certain. The V gene's germline CDR1 is SGHTA and CDR2 FQGNSA. This CDR3 has 14 amino acids. Trimming pared 2 bases from V and 4 bases from J, leaving 9 bases between. CDR3: CASSLTWAYNEQFF. In nucleotides, the CDR3 is TGTGCCAGCAGCTTAACCTGGGCTTACAATGAGCAGTTCTTC.

The genes are TRBV7-2 and TRBJ1-5; D is undetermined. Germline V lookup: CDR1 SGHTA, CDR2 FQGNSA. The length of the CDR3 is 12 residues. The V gene lost 3 bases and the J gene lost 7 bases, with 7 bases spanning the gap. The CDR3 bases are TGTGCCAGCAGCTTGGACTGGCAGCCCCAGCATTTT. It translates to CASSLDWQPQHF.

V gene TRBV6-5 combines with J gene TRBJ2-7; possible D gene TRBD1, 6 bases. The V end lost 9 bases, the J end lost 5 bases, and 17 bases lay between the germline ends. This CDR3 spans 13 amino acids. The germline CDR1 and CDR2 sequences are MNHEY and SVGAGI. This CDR3 is CARKHRVYHEQYF. CDR3 bases: TGTGCCAGGAAACACAGGGTTTACCACGAGCAGTACTTC.

This clone was detected only a few times. V gene TRBV28 combines with J gene TRBJ2-1, with D unclear. CDR3 length: 13 residues. V lost 7 bases, J lost 3 bases, and 10 bases lay in between. CDR1 is MDHEN, CDR2 SYDVKM, per germline. CDR3 sequence: CASKRLGYNEQFF. CDR3 DNA sequence: TGTGCCAGCAAGCGTTTAGGCTACAATGAGCAGTTCTTC.

This clone was seen only a few times. The chain has TRBV9 and TRBJ2-1; 13 nucleotides match TRBD2. There are 15 residues in the CDR3. CDR1 is SGDLS, CDR2 YYNGEE, per germline. Unmatched junction bases numbered 6, after V lost 3 bases and J lost 9 bases. This chain's CDR3 is CASSGTSGRAFEQFF. As DNA, the CDR3 is TGTGCCAGCAGCGGCACTAGCGGGAGGGCCTTTGAGCAGTTCTTC.

This rearrangement joins TRBV19 to TRBJ2-7; no firm D call. Deletions cut 1 base from V and 2 bases from J, with 6 bases between. This CDR3 contains 13 residues. Germline V lookup: CDR1 LNHDA, CDR2 SQIVND (reference sequence). The DNA of the CDR3 is TGTGCCAGTAGTATAGGGGCCGCCTACGAGCAGTACTTC. Amino acids: CASSIGAAYEQYF.

The V call is TRBV30, the J call TRBJ1-4, with 7 bases fitting TRBD1. CDR1 and CDR2 (germline): GTSNPN, SVGIG (reference sequence). J was trimmed by 7 bases and V by 0 bases; bases with no gene match: 2. The CDR3 is made up of 13 amino acids. This CDR3 reads CAWSVGGLEKLFF. The CDR3 nucleotides are TGTGCCTGGAGTGTAGGGGGCCTTGAAAAACTGTTTTTT.

The chain couples TRBV6-2 or TRBV6-3 to TRBJ2-1, with TRBD2 identical over 12 bases. The CDR3 consists of 16 residues. Germline V CDR1 and CDR2: MNHEY, SVGEGT. J was trimmed by 10 bases and V by 0 bases; bases with no gene match: 7. The CDR3 sequence: CASSYSHGLAGKEQFF. CDR3 coding DNA: TGTGCCAGCAGTTACTCGCATGGACTAGCGGGAAAAGAGCAGTTCTTC.

This chain links TRBV3-1 (or the pseudogene TRBV3-2) with TRBJ2-1, with TRBD2 matching over 9 bases. This CDR3 region has 17 residues. The ends lost 1 base at V and 7 bases at J; junction bases unmatched: 11. CDR1 and CDR2 from the germline V gene are LGHDT and YNNKEL (reference sequence). The CDR3 is CASSQGTAGGPMNEQFF. Here the CDR3 DNA reads TGTGCCAGCAGCCAAGGTACCGCGGGAGGGCCAATGAATGAGCAGTTCTTC.